This T cell receptor beta chain was captured in a study of T cell responses to AZD1222 COVID-19 vaccine. Germline V gene lookup returns CDR1 GTSNPN and CDR2 SVGIG (reference sequence). CDR3 length: 12 residues. V gave up 5 bases and J gave up 5 bases, with 12 bases separating them. Data came from immunoSEQ multiplex PCR; TCRdb stores just in-frame clones and leaves some out. In the table there are some 150,000 clones, 89% of which are singletons. The specimen was peripheral blood, collected on day 0 of AZD1222 vaccination. The TCR comes from an adult in good health. The chain carries TRBV30 and TRBJ2-5; D perhaps matches TRBD1 (5 bases). The CDR3 here is CAWGQGQETQYF. In DNA form, the CDR3 reads TGTGCCTGGGGGCAGGGTCAGGAGACCCAGTACTTC. Full variable domain (rest looked up from reference TRBV30 and TRBJ2-5): SQTIHQWPATLVQPVGSPLSLECTVEGTSNPNLYWYRQAAGRGLQLLFYSVGIGQISSEVPQNLSASRPQDRQFILSSKKLLLSDSGFYLCAWGQGQETQYFGPGTRLLVL.